The 7 T cell receptor beta chains below all came from one sample that was sequenced in a study of blood T cell repertoires in COVID-19. The repertoire was sequenced with immunoSEQ multiplex PCR; TCRdb's copy has only in-frame clones and lacks some. The sample has 130,000 or so clones; 85% are singletons. The source material was peripheral blood. The receptors originated from a human donor in a cohort sampled during active COVID-19.

The chain is built from TRBV5-5 and TRBJ2-1; 8 bases align to TRBD2. J lost 12 bases, V lost 0 bases, and 2 bases had no gene match. The CDR3 totals 12 residues. The germline V gene encodes CDR1 SGHKS and CDR2 YYEKEE (reference sequence). The CDR3 DNA reads TGTGCCAGCAGCTTGGAGGCGGGAGGGCAGTTCTTC. Amino acids: CASSLEAGGQFF.

This rearrangement joins TRBV5-6 to TRBJ2-6, with D possibly TRBD2 on 5 matching bases. With 2 bases removed from V and 2 bases from J, the gap between germline ends came to 20 bases. The CDR3 extends over 19 amino acids. Germline CDR1 reads SGHDT; CDR2 reads YYEEEE. CDR3 in amino acids: CASSFWMDSWVPGANVLTF. In nucleotides, the CDR3 is TGTGCCAGCAGCTTTTGGATGGACTCCTGGGTTCCTGGGGCCAACGTCCTGACTTTC.

The genes are TRBV29-1 and TRBJ2-1; tentatively, D is TRBD2 (5 bases). The CDR3 extends over 12 amino acids. V shed 0 bases and J shed 14 bases, with 14 bases lying between them. From germline, CDR1 is SQVTM and CDR2 ANQGSEA. This CDR3 reads CSVEDNEPGEFF. CDR3 sequence (DNA): TGCAGCGTTGAAGATAATGAACCCGGGGAGTTCTTC.

This rearrangement joins TRBV11-2 to TRBJ1-2; D may be TRBD1 (6 bases). The CDR3 has 17 amino acids. Trimming shortened V by 5 bases and J by 3 bases, and 22 bases separated the two germline ends. Germline V gene sequence: CDR1 SGHAT, CDR2 FQNNGV. In DNA, the CDR3 is TGTGCCAGCAGCCTAAACCATTTCAGGGGACCCCACTATGGCTACACCTTC. Translation: CASSLNHFRGPHYGYTF.

Here the CDR3 DNA reads TGTGCCAGCAGCTCCCCAGCGGGAGCCCAAGAGACCCAGTACTTC. As protein: CASSSPAGAQETQYF. V gene TRBV11-3 combines with J gene TRBJ2-5; 8 bases match TRBD2. Per germline, CDR1 SGHNT and CDR2 YENEEA. Germline trimming cut 4 bases from V and 1 base from J; bases unmatched to any gene: 5. This CDR3 has 15 residues.

This clone is a singleton in its sample. The rearrangement links TRBV5-1 to TRBJ2-5; maybe TRBD2 (5 bases). Trimming removed 0 bases at V and 1 base at J, with 19 bases between. This CDR3 is 18 amino acids long. Germline assignment: CDR1 SGHRS and CDR2 YFSETQ. In DNA, the CDR3 is TGCGCCAGCAGCTTGGAATGGAGGAGCATCGGGTTCCAAGAGACCCAGTACTTC. Protein sequence: CASSLEWRSIGFQETQYF. The variable domain in full, with the rest retrieved from reference TRBV5-1 and TRBJ2-5, is KAGVTQTPRYLIKTRGQQVTLSCSPISGHRSVSWYQQTPGQGLQFLFEYFSETQRNKGNFPGRFSGRQFSNSRSEMNVSTLELGDSALYLCASSLEWRSIGFQETQYFGPGTRLLVL.

Of note for this clone: At the DNA level, this CDR3 is encoded by other sequences in the same sample as well. The chain has TRBV3-1 (or the pseudogene TRBV3-2) and TRBJ2-5; 10 nucleotides align to TRBD2. The length of the CDR3 is 17 residues. Germline loops: CDR1 LGHDT, CDR2 YNNKEL (reference sequence). Unmatched junction bases numbered 6, after V lost 2 bases and J lost 0 bases. The CDR3 nucleotides are TGTGCCAGCAGCCAATATGGACTAGCGGTAAACCAAGAGACCCAGTACTTC. Its translation: CASSQYGLAVNQETQYF.